This T cell receptor beta chain came from a study of cytomegalovirus exposure and HLA in healthy donors. Study outcomes and limitations: The listing of roughly 160 TCR beta chains classed them as cytomegalovirus-associated. When analyzed later, a missense DCLRE1C variant was found to be linked to TCR beta V- and J-gene trimming. Several of the most significant clusters were apparently associated with common viral pathogens in a later analysis. Both high specificity and high sensitivity reportedly marked the classifier's diagnosis of cytomegalovirus status.

About this clone: The antigen is unknown.

Primers: 60 Vbeta forward and 13 Jbeta reverse. TCRdb keeps only in-frame clones here, not all; method: immunoSEQ multiplex PCR. The sample records approximately 84,000 clones, roughly 80% being singletons. What was sequenced was PBMCs. This clonotype was obtained from a man aged 40-49 years in good health and CMV-seronegative.

The CDR3 protein is CASSYRTGGGFTEAFF. The CDR3 DNA follows: TGTGCCAGCAGTTACCGGACAGGGGGGGGCTTCACTGAAGCTTTCTTT. V gene TRBV6-5 combines with J gene TRBJ1-1, with TRBD1 matching over 10 bases. V dropped 2 bases and J dropped 4; count of bases not matched to a gene: 7. The CDR3 length is 16 residues. Germline values: CDR1 MNHEY, CDR2 SVGAGI.